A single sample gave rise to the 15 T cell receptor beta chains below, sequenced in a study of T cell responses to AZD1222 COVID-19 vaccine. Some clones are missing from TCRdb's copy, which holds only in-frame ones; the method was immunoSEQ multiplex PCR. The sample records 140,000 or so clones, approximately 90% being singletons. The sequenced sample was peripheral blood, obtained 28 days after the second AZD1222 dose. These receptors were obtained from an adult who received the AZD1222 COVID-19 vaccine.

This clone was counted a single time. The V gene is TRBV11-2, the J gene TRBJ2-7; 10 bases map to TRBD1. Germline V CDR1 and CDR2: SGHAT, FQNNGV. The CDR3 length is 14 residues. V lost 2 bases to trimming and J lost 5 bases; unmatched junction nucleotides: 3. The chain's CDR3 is CASSLRQGAHEQYF. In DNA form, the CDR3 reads TGTGCCAGCAGCTTAAGACAGGGGGCCCACGAGCAGTACTTC.

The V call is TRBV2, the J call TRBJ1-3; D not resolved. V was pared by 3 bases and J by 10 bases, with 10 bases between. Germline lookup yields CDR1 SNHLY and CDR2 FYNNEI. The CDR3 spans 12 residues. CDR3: CASSDAWGTIYF. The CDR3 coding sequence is TGTGCCAGCAGTGATGCGTGGGGAACCATATATTTT.

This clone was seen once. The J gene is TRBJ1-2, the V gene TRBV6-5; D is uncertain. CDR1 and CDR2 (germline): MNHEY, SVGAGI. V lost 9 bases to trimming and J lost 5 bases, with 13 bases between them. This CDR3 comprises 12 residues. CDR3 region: CASTLRGYGYTF. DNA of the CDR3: TGTGCCAGTACACTCCGGGGATATGGCTACACCTTC.

The CDR3 sequence is CASSQVLRHQQFF. The DNA for the CDR3 is TGTGCCAGCAGCCAAGTTTTGCGACACCAGCAGTTCTTC. V usage is TRBV3-1 (or the pseudogene TRBV3-2) and J usage is TRBJ2-1, with D unresolved. CDR3 size: 13 residues. Trimming removed 1 base from V and 11 bases from J, with 12 bases in between. Germline lookup yields CDR1 LGHDT and CDR2 YNNKEL (reference sequence).

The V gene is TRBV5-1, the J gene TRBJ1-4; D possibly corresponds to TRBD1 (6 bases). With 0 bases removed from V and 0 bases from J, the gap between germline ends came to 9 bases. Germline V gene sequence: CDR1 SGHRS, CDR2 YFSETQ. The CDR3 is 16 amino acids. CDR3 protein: CASSLGDTATNEKLFF. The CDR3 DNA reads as TGCGCCAGCAGCTTGGGGGACACCGCAACTAATGAAAAACTGTTTTTT.

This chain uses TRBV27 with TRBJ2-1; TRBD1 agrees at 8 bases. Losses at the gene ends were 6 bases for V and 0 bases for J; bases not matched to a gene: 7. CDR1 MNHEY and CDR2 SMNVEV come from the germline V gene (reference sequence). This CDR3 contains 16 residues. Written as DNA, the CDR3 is TGTGCCAGCAGCACCCCCGGGACAGGCTCCTACAATGAGCAGTTCTTC. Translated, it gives CASSTPGTGSYNEQFF.

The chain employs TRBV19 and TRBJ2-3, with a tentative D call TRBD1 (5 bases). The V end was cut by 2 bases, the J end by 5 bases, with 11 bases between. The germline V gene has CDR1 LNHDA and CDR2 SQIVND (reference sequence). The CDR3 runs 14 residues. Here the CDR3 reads CASSIQGSVDTQYF. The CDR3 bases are TGTGCCAGTAGTATACAGGGTTCCGTAGATACGCAGTATTTT.

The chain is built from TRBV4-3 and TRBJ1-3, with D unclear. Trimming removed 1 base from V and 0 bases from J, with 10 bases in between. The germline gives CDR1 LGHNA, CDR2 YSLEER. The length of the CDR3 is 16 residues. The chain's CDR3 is CASSQGTLGSGNTIYF. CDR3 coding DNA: TGCGCCAGCAGCCAAGGGACCCTCGGCTCTGGAAACACCATATATTTT.

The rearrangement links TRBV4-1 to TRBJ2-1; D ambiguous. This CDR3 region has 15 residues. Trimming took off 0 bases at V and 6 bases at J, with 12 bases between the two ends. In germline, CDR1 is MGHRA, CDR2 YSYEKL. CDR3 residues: CASSQEGGNINEQFF. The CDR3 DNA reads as TGCGCCAGCAGCCAAGAGGGTGGGAATATCAATGAGCAGTTCTTC.

The CDR3 spells CASSTTTSEQETQYF. In DNA form, the CDR3 reads TGTGCCAGCAGCACTACGACTAGCGAACAAGAGACCCAGTACTTC. The genes are TRBV5-5 and TRBJ2-5, with TRBD2 matching 8 bases. There are 15 residues in the CDR3. CDR1 SGHKS and CDR2 YYEKEE come from the germline V gene (reference sequence). V lost 4 bases and J lost 2; bases outside the gene matches: 7.

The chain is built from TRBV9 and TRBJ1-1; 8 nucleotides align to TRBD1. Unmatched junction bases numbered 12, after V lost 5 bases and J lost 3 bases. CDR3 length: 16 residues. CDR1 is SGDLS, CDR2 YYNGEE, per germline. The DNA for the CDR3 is TGTGCCAGCAGGGCCTACGACAGGGGAGTCGACACTGAAGCTTTCTTT. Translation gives CASRAYDRGVDTEAFF.

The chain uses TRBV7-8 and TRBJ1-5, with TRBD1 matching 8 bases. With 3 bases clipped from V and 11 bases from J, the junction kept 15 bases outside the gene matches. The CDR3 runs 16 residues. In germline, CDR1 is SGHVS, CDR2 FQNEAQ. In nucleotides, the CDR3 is TGTGCCAGCAGCTTCTACGGACAGGGCAAGTTCATGGCCCAGCATTTT. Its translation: CASSFYGQGKFMAQHF.

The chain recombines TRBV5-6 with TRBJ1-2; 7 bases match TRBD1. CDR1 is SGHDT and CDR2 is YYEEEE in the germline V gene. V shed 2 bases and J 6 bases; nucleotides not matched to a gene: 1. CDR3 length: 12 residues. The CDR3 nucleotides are TGTGCCAGCAGCTTTGGACAGGATGGCTACACCTTC. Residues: CASSFGQDGYTF.

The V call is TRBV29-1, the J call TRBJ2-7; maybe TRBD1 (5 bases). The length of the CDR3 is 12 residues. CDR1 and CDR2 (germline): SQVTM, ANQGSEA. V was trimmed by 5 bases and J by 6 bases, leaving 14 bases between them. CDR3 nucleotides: TGCAGCGTTTTGGAGTATAGGGGCGAGCAGTACTTC. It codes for CSVLEYRGEQYF.

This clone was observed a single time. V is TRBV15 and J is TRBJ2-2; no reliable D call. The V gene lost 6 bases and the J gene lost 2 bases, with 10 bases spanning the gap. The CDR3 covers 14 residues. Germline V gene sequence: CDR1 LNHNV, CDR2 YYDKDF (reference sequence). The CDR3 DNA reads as TGTGCCACCAGGACACGGATTAACACCGGGGAGCTGTTTTTT. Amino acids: CATRTRINTGELFF.